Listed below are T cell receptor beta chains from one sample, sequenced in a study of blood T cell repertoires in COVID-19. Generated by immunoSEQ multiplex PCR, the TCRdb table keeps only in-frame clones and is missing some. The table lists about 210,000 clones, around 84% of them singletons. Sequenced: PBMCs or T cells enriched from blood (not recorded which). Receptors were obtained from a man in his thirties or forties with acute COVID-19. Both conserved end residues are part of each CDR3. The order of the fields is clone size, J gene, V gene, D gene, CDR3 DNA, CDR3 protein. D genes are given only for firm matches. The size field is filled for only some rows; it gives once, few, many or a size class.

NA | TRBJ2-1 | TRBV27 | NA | TGTGCCAGCAGTCTAGCGTTTTCCTACAATGAGCAGTTCTTC | CASSLAFSYNEQFF
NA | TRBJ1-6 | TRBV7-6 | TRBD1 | TGTGCCAGCAGCCCCGACCCGGGACAGGGATATTCACCCCTCCACTTT | CASSPDPGQGYSPLHF
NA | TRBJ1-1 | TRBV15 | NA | TGTGCCACCAGCAGAGGGCAGGGCGGTTCCACTGAAGCTTTCTTT | CATSRGQGGSTEAFF
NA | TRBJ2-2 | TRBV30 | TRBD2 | TGTGCCTGGAGCCGATGGGGACTAGCGGCCCCAGGGGAGCTGTTTTTT | CAWSRWGLAAPGELFF
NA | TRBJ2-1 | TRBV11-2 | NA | TGTGCCAGCAGCCGGACTACTTTAAGCTCCTACAATGAGCAGTTCTTC | CASSRTTLSSYNEQFF
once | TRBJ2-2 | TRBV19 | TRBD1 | TGTGCCAGTAGTATACCGGACAGGCTGAACACCGGGGAGCTGTTTTTT | CASSIPDRLNTGELFF
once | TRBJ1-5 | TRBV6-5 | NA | TGTGCCAGCAGCCCCCTCGAGGGTCAGCCCCAGCATTTT | CASSPLEGQPQHF
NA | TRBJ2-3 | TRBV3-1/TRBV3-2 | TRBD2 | TGTGCCAGCAGCCAAATAGCGGGGGGGCCAGATACGCAGTATTTT | CASSQIAGGPDTQYF
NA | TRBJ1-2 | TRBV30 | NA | TGTGCCTGGACTATGGGGGGCTATGGCTACACCTTC | CAWTMGGYGYTF
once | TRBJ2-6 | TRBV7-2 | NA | TGTGCCAGCAGCTTACAGTCTGGGGCCAACGTCCTGACTTTC | CASSLQSGANVLTF